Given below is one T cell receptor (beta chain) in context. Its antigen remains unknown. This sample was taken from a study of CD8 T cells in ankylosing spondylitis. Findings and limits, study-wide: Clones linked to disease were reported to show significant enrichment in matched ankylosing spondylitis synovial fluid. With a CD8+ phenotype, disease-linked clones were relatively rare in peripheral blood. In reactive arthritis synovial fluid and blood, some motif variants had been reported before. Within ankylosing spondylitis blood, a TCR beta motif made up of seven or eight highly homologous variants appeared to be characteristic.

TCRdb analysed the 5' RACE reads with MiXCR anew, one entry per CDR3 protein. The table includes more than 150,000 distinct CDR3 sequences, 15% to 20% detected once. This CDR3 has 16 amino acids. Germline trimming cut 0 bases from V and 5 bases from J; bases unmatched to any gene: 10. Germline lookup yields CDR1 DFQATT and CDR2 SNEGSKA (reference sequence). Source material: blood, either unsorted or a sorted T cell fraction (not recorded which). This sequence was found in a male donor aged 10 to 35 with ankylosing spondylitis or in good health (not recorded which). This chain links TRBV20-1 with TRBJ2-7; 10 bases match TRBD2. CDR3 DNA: TGCAGTGCTAGAGATCGGCGGCTAGCGGGAGTCCACGAGCAGTACTTC. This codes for CSARDRRLAGVHEQYF.